This T cell receptor beta chain was captured in a study of control samples from healthy donors and cancer patients. The table came from immunoSEQ multiplex PCR; TCRdb's copy has only in-frame clones and leaves some out. The repertoire holds some 410,000 clones, with around 90% as singletons. The sequenced sample was PBMCs. The source is a man in his forties with head and neck cancer.

The CDR3 coding sequence is TGTGCCAGCTCACCATCCCAGACAGGGGGCACTGAAGCTTTCTTT. This codes for CASSPSQTGGTEAFF. The genes are TRBV18 and TRBJ1-1; 9 bases fit TRBD1. Germline CDR1 is KGHSH and CDR2 is LQKENI. The CDR3 extends over 15 amino acids. Unmatched junction bases numbered 5, after V lost 2 bases and J lost 4 bases.